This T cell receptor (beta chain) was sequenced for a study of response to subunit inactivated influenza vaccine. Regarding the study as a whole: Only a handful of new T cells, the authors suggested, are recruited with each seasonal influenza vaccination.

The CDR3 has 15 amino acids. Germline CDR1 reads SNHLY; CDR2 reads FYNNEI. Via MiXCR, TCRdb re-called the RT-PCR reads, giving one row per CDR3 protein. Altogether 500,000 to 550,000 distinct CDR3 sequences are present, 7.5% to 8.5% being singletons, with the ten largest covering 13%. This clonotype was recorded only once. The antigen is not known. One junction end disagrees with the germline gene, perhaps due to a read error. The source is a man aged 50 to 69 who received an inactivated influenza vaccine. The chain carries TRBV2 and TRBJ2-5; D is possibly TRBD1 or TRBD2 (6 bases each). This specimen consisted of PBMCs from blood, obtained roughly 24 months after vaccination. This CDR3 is CTSRGLLARQETQYF. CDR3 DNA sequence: TGTACCAGCAGGGGACTTTTAGCGCGGCAAGAGACCCAGTACTTC.